This T cell receptor beta chain is from a study of radiotherapy plus CTLA-4 blockade in lung cancer. Data came from immunoSEQ multiplex PCR; TCRdb stores just in-frame clones and leaves some out. Of under 95,000 clones listed, around 80% are singletons. CDR1 and CDR2 from the germline V gene are SQVTM and ANQGSEA. V lost 4 bases and J lost 11, with 8 bases in between. The CDR3 runs to 9 residues. The sample in question was peripheral blood, obtained from a patient treated with radiotherapy plus ipilimumab. The chain is built from TRBV29-1 and TRBJ1-1; D is undetermined. This clonotype originated in a human donor with non-small cell lung cancer who had stable disease on radiotherapy plus ipilimumab. In DNA form, the CDR3 reads TGCAGCGTTGGCCGCGGGGCTTTCTTT. Amino acids: CSVGRGAFF.